The 6 T cell receptor beta chains given below trace back to one sample, sequenced in a study of blood T cell repertoires in COVID-19. Repertoires were generated with immunoSEQ multiplex PCR, while TCRdb's copy carries only in-frame clones and drops some. The repertoire holds about 310,000 clones, with 87% as singletons. Sequenced input: peripheral blood. Receptors were obtained from a woman aged 50 to 60 who had recovered from COVID-19.

In this sample, this clone turned up once. This sequence joins TRBV7-2 and TRBJ2-2; TRBD1 matches 8 bases. Per germline, CDR1 SGHTA and CDR2 FQGNSA. V lost 4 bases and J lost 2; bases outside the gene matches: 6. This CDR3 has 16 amino acids. CDR3 in amino acids: CASSSRTGSNTGELFF. In DNA, the CDR3 is TGTGCCAGCAGCTCACGGACAGGGAGCAACACCGGGGAGCTGTTTTTT.

The V and J genes are TRBV5-1 and TRBJ2-1; TRBD1 agrees at 9 bases. The germline CDR1 and CDR2 sequences are SGHRS and YFSETQ. V shed 4 bases and J 5 bases; nucleotides not matched to a gene: 7. This CDR3 comprises 15 residues. The CDR3 region is CASSRSTGGHNEQFF. The CDR3 DNA is TGCGCCAGCAGCCGTTCGACAGGGGGGCACAATGAGCAGTTCTTC.

This chain uses TRBV3-1 (or the pseudogene TRBV3-2) with TRBJ2-3; D may be TRBD2 (5 bases). Per the germline V gene, CDR1 is LGHDT and CDR2 is YNNKEL (reference sequence). CDR3 size: 15 residues. Trimming cost V 2 bases and J 0 bases, with 9 bases left between them. The CDR3 reads CASSQNRGSTDTQYF. Here the CDR3 DNA reads TGTGCCAGCAGCCAAAATCGGGGAAGCACAGATACGCAGTATTTT.

The CDR3 loop reads CASSFAGYAPDTQYF. In nucleotides, the CDR3 is TGTGCCAGCAGCTTTGCCGGGTACGCGCCAGATACGCAGTATTTT. This chain uses TRBV7-2 with TRBJ2-3; D is ambiguous. Deletions cut 3 bases from V and 4 bases from J, with 14 bases between. The CDR3 extends over 15 amino acids. The germline V gene has CDR1 SGHTA and CDR2 FQGNSA.

The gene calls are TRBV6-5 and TRBJ1-5; 8 bases line up with TRBD1. Trimming took 9 bases from V and 6 from J; bases not matched to a gene: 10. Germline CDR1 MNHEY, CDR2 SVGAGI. CDR3 length: 14 amino acids. The CDR3 DNA is TGTGCCAGTAAAAAGGGACAGGCAAGTCAGCCCCAGCATTTT. Its translation: CASKKGQASQPQHF.

The chain has TRBV27 and TRBJ2-5; TRBD1 matches at 9 bases. This CDR3 is built from 15 residues. Germline V lookup: CDR1 MNHEY, CDR2 SMNVEV (reference sequence). Losses at the gene ends were 2 bases for V and 2 bases for J; bases not matched to a gene: 3. The CDR3 reads CASSLGGQGQETQYF. The CDR3 DNA sequence: TGTGCCAGCAGTTTAGGGGGACAGGGACAAGAGACCCAGTACTTC.